This TCR beta chain was found in a study of OX40 agonist ivuxolimab in advanced cancers. The V segment lost 3 bases and the J segment 4 bases; nucleotides outside the gene matches: 6. Germline values: CDR1 SGHAT, CDR2 FQNNGV. The CDR3 runs 14 residues. Data came from immunoSEQ multiplex PCR; TCRdb stores just in-frame clones and leaves some out. The data show approximately 40,000 clones, with around 83% seen just once and 20% to 25% held by the top ten. The source of this sequence is an adult with an advanced solid tumor such as melanoma, head and neck, liver or kidney cancer. Sequencing used CD4+ or CD8+ T cells sorted from blood, obtained in a trial of the OX40 agonist ivuxolimab. J is TRBJ2-7 and V is TRBV11-2, with 7 bases matching TRBD1. CDR3 DNA: TGTGCCAGCAGCTTGGGACAGATCAGTTACGAGCAGTACTTC. Its protein is CASSLGQISYEQYF.